Below, 30 T cell receptor beta chains from the same sample are listed, as sequenced in a study of T cells in localized non-small cell lung cancer. TCRdb's table, derived via immunoSEQ multiplex PCR, lists solely in-frame clones and lacks some. The data hold around 29,000 clones, with about 90% observed a single time. The source material was peripheral blood, sampled before any cancer treatment. Receptors were obtained from a woman aged 35 to 70 with stage I lung adenocarcinoma.

The chain carries TRBV28 and TRBJ1-5; no definite D call. The germline V and J ends were trimmed by 5 bases and 12 bases, with 17 bases remaining between them. Germline CDR1 and CDR2: MDHEN and SYDVKM. CDR3 length equals 13 residues. CDR3 in amino acids: CASSLPRHGHQHF. DNA of the CDR3: TGTGCCAGCAGTCTACCTAGACACGGCCACCAGCATTTT.

The chain links TRBV16 to TRBJ1-2; D remains ambiguous. Germline V gene lookup returns CDR1 KGHSY and CDR2 FQNENV. The CDR3 is 11 residues long. Trimming took off 0 bases at V and 7 bases at J, with 3 bases between the two ends. CDR3 amino acids: CASSQSLGYTF. The CDR3 nucleotides read TGTGCCAGCAGCCAATCTCTTGGCTACACCTTC.

The rearrangement links TRBV5-1 to TRBJ2-1; TRBD1 matches at 7 bases. This CDR3 spans 14 amino acids. Germline loops: CDR1 SGHRS, CDR2 YFSETQ. V dropped 5 bases and J dropped 10; count of bases not matched to a gene: 12. The CDR3 region is CASSPEGARFEQFF. DNA of the CDR3: TGCGCCAGCAGTCCCGAGGGGGCCCGTTTCGAGCAGTTCTTC.

The chain employs TRBV19 and TRBJ2-7; 9 positions agree with TRBD1. Germline V gene lookup returns CDR1 LNHDA and CDR2 SQIVND (reference sequence). Trimming took 8 bases from V and 6 from J; bases not matched to a gene: 11. This CDR3 has 14 amino acids. In nucleotides, the CDR3 is TGTGCCAGTGGGACAGGGCAGTTCTGGGCCGAGCAGTACTTC. Amino acid sequence: CASGTGQFWAEQYF. Based on the CDR3 plus reference TRBV19 and TRBJ2-7, the full variable domain is DGGITQSPKYLFRKEGQNVTLSCEQNLNHDAMYWYRQDPGQGLRLIYYSQIVNDFQKGDIAEGYSVSREKKESFPLTVTSAQKNPTAFYLCASGTGQFWAEQYFGPGTRLTVT.

The chain uses TRBV11-3 and TRBJ2-1, with 7 positions matching TRBD2. Germline V lookup: CDR1 SGHNT, CDR2 YENEEA. The CDR3 runs 15 residues. J gave up 4 bases and V 1 base, and 4 bases lay outside the gene matches. DNA of the CDR3: TGTGCCAGCAGCTTAGGGACTAGTCGATACAATGAGCAGTTCTTC. Residues: CASSLGTSRYNEQFF.

The chain uses TRBV6-6 and TRBJ1-5; TRBD1 agrees at 8 bases. This CDR3 is built from 14 residues. The V and J ends lost 3 bases and 7 bases, in that order; junction bases with no gene match: 5. CDR1 is MNHNY, CDR2 SVGAGI, per germline (reference sequence). In nucleotides, the CDR3 is TGTGCCAGCAGTTATCGGACAGGGTGGCAGCCCCAGCATTTT. Protein sequence: CASSYRTGWQPQHF.

The V and J genes are TRBV18 and TRBJ2-1, with D perhaps matching TRBD1 (6 bases). Trimming removed 3 bases at V and 3 bases at J, with 9 bases between. This CDR3 comprises 14 residues. The germline V gene has CDR1 KGHSH and CDR2 LQKENI. CDR3 nucleotides: TGTGCCAGCTCACCCGAGACAGGCTACAATGAGCAGTTCTTC. It specifies CASSPETGYNEQFF.

V usage is TRBV28 and J usage is TRBJ2-3; the match to TRBD1 covers 9 bases. CDR3 length: 16 amino acids. V lost 1 base to trimming and J lost 4 bases; unmatched junction nucleotides: 6. CDR1 is MDHEN, CDR2 SYDVKM, per germline. CDR3 protein: CASSLSGTGYSDTQYF. CDR3 sequence (DNA): TGTGCCAGCAGTTTATCCGGGACAGGGTATTCAGATACGCAGTATTTT. The variable domain in full, completed from reference TRBV28 and TRBJ2-3, reads DVKVTQSSRYLVKRTGEKVFLECVQDMDHENMFWYRQDPGLGLRLIYFSYDVKMKEKGDIPEGYSVSREKKERFSLILESASTNQTSMYLCASSLSGTGYSDTQYFGPGTRLTVL.

This chain links TRBV6-6 with TRBJ2-3, with 7 bases identical to TRBD2. The V gene end was trimmed by 2 bases and the J gene end by 0 bases; junction bases not matched to a gene: 5. Germline CDR1 and CDR2: MNHNY and SVGAGI (reference sequence). This CDR3 has 16 amino acids. The CDR3 coding sequence is TGTGCCAGCAGTTACCAAGCGGGGAGTAGCACAGATACGCAGTATTTT. It yields the protein CASSYQAGSSTDTQYF.

This clone was seen a single time. The V gene is TRBV28, the J gene TRBJ1-5; D not resolved. This CDR3 region has 11 residues. Germline V gene sequence: CDR1 MDHEN, CDR2 SYDVKM. Trimming took off 3 bases at V and 7 bases at J, with 4 bases between the two ends. The CDR3 nucleotides are TGTGCCAGCAGTTTTAGACAGCCCCAGCATTTT. It specifies CASSFRQPQHF.

The chain uses TRBV30 and TRBJ1-3; no clear D. The CDR3 sequence is 14 residues long. Germline V CDR1 and CDR2: GTSNPN, SVGIG (reference sequence). Between the trimmed V and J ends, which lost 5 bases and 0 bases, there was a span of 11 bases. The CDR3 loop is CAWEKTRSGNTIYF. CDR3 sequence (DNA): TGTGCCTGGGAAAAGACCCGCTCTGGAAACACCATATATTTT.

The chain recombines TRBV5-6 with TRBJ1-4, with a possible D match to TRBD1 (6 bases). The ends were cut back, 0 bases at V and 5 bases at J, with 11 bases in the middle. Germline CDR1 reads SGHDT; CDR2 reads YYEEEE. This CDR3 comprises 15 residues. CDR3 residues: CASSLDRVLNEKLFF. In DNA, the CDR3 is TGTGCCAGCAGCTTGGACAGGGTGCTAAATGAAAAACTGTTTTTT.

The chain has TRBV25-1 and TRBJ1-5; no clear D gene. V lost 2 bases and J lost 0, with 8 bases in between. Per the germline V gene, CDR1 is MGHDK and CDR2 is SYGVNS. The CDR3 is 15 amino acids. Here the CDR3 reads CASSEGQVSNQPQHF. The CDR3 DNA is TGTGCCAGCAGTGAAGGGCAGGTTAGCAATCAGCCCCAGCATTTT.

V usage is TRBV7-3 and J usage is TRBJ2-2; no clear D gene. Trimming took 5 bases from V and 2 from J, leaving 6 bases between them. CDR1 and CDR2 (germline): SGHTA, FQGTGA. The length of the CDR3 is 13 residues. The CDR3 DNA reads TGTGCCAGCAGCCCAGACAACACCGGGGAGCTGTTTTTT. This codes for CASSPDNTGELFF.

This clone was recorded a few times. CDR3 region: CASSRDRPYGYTF. CDR3 nucleotides: TGTGCCTCGTCAAGGGACAGACCATATGGCTACACCTTC. The chain carries TRBV30 and TRBJ1-2; 7 positions match TRBD1. Germline CDR1 reads GTSNPN; CDR2 reads SVGIG (reference sequence). This CDR3 is 13 amino acids long. The ends lost 7 bases at V and 5 bases at J; junction bases unmatched: 10.

The chain's CDR3 is CATSRDASSSTDTQYF. CDR3 DNA sequence: TGTGCCACCAGCAGAGACGCCTCTTCTAGCACAGATACGCAGTATTTT. The V and J genes are TRBV15 and TRBJ2-3; the D is unclear. The CDR3 is 16 amino acids. Trimming shortened V by 0 bases and J by 0 bases, and 10 bases separated the two germline ends. Germline V gene lookup returns CDR1 LNHNV and CDR2 YYDKDF (reference sequence).

This clone showed up just once. The genes are TRBV28 and TRBJ1-4; no reliable D call. The V gene's germline CDR1 is MDHEN and CDR2 SYDVKM. The V end lost 7 bases, the J end lost 4 bases, and 13 bases lay between the germline ends. CDR3 length: 14 amino acids. The CDR3 protein is CASKGRPYNEKLFF. CDR3 coding DNA: TGTGCCAGCAAAGGCAGGCCCTATAATGAAAAACTGTTTTTT.

The chain uses TRBV7-2 and TRBJ1-2; TRBD1 matches 9 bases. The CDR3 contains 15 residues. V shed 5 bases and J 7 bases; nucleotides not matched to a gene: 11. Germline V CDR1 and CDR2: SGHTA, FQGNSA. The CDR3 sequence: CASSPGTGFIGGYTF. The CDR3 nucleotides are TGTGCCAGCAGCCCCGGGACAGGGTTTATTGGTGGCTACACCTTC.

This clone was seen only once. The rearrangement links TRBV7-8 to TRBJ2-2, with TRBD2 matching 7 bases. The CDR3 length is 15 residues. CDR1 is SGHVS and CDR2 is FQNEAQ in the germline V gene. With 5 bases clipped from V and 7 bases from J, the junction kept 10 bases outside the gene matches. Written as DNA, the CDR3 is TGTGCCAGCAGCCTAGGGAGCGGGGTTGGCGGGGAGCTGTTTTTT. Encoded protein: CASSLGSGVGGELFF. The full variable domain, its missing parts supplied by reference TRBV7-8 and TRBJ2-2, is GAGVSQSPRYKVAKRGQDVALRCDPISGHVSLFWYQQALGQGPEFLTYFQNEAQLDKSGLPSDRFFAERPEGSVSTLKIQRTQQEDSAVYLCASSLGSGVGGELFFGEGSRLTVL.

The genes are TRBV11-2 and TRBJ2-5; 8 bases fit TRBD1. The length of the CDR3 is 14 residues. J was trimmed by 3 bases and V by 4 bases; bases with no gene match: 4. Germline CDR1 SGHAT, CDR2 FQNNGV. This chain's CDR3 is CASSYSQGEETQYF. The CDR3 coding sequence is TGTGCCAGCAGCTACTCACAGGGGGAAGAGACCCAGTACTTC.

The V gene is TRBV7-4, the J gene TRBJ1-5; perhaps TRBD1 as D (5 bases). The CDR3 covers 14 residues. V was pared by 2 bases and J by 4 bases, with 9 bases between. The germline V gene encodes CDR1 SGHVT and CDR2 SQSDAQ. The CDR3 loop is CASSLQGENQPQHF. The CDR3 DNA reads TGTGCCAGCAGCTTACAGGGTGAAAATCAGCCCCAGCATTTT. The variable domain in full, with the rest retrieved from reference TRBV7-4 and TRBJ1-5, is GAGVSQSPRYKVAKRGRDVALRCDSISGHVTLYWYRQTLGQGSEVLTYSQSDAQRDKSGRPSGRFSAERPERSVSTLKIQRTEQGDSAVYLCASSLQGENQPQHFGDGTRLSIL.

This clone was seen a handful of times. The rearrangement uses TRBV20-1 and TRBJ1-1, with D unclear. Germline loops: CDR1 DFQATT, CDR2 SNEGSKA (reference sequence). V gave up 0 bases and J gave up 1 base, with 0 bases separating them. The CDR3 covers 11 residues. CDR3 protein: CSARENTEAFF. Here the CDR3 DNA reads TGCAGTGCTAGAGAGAACACTGAAGCTTTCTTT.

V usage is TRBV6-5 and J usage is TRBJ2-5, with D possibly being TRBD1 or TRBD2 (5 bases each). The germline V gene has CDR1 MNHEY and CDR2 SVGAGI. This CDR3 contains 15 residues. V was shortened by 5 bases and J by 5 bases, with 18 bases between the two germline ends. The CDR3 spells CASSLSVGEWETQYF. The CDR3 DNA follows: TGTGCCAGCAGTCTGAGTGTGGGGGAATGGGAGACCCAGTACTTC.

The chain joins TRBV7-2 to TRBJ2-1; a weak D match, TRBD2 (6 bases). The germline gives CDR1 SGHTA, CDR2 FQGNSA. Trimming removed 3 bases from V and 0 bases from J, with 12 bases in between. This CDR3 spans 16 amino acids. CDR3 nucleotide sequence: TGTGCCAGCAGCTTGGGACTTGGGGCCTCCTACAATGAGCAGTTCTTC. Amino acids: CASSLGLGASYNEQFF.

This clone was seen only once. This sequence joins TRBV6-4 and TRBJ2-3, with 12 positions matching TRBD2. The V and J ends lost 5 bases and 5 bases, in that order; junction bases with no gene match: 5. This CDR3 region has 15 residues. Germline-derived CDR1 and CDR2 are MRHNA and SNTAGT. The CDR3 coding sequence is TGTGCCAGCAGTCGACTAGCGGGAGTTGGAGATACGCAGTATTTT. Encoded protein: CASSRLAGVGDTQYF.

The CDR3 region has the DNA TGTGCCAGCTCGATCACAGGGTCGGATAACTATGGCTACACCTTC. The encoded protein is CASSITGSDNYGYTF. The chain employs TRBV18 and TRBJ1-2; D might be TRBD1 (6 bases). The CDR3 loop spans 15 amino acids. CDR1 and CDR2 (germline): KGHSH, LQKENI. Trimming took off 6 bases at V and 1 base at J, with 15 bases between the two ends.

The chain is built from TRBV7-2 and TRBJ2-3; D gene ambiguous. This CDR3 is built from 18 residues. V lost 1 base, J lost 2 bases, and 19 bases lay in between. Germline V gene lookup returns CDR1 SGHTA and CDR2 FQGNSA. DNA for the CDR3: TGTGCCAGCAGCTTAGAAATCCCGACAATCACACACACAGATACGCAGTATTTT. Its translation: CASSLEIPTITHTDTQYF.

This clone has just a few counts. V gene TRBV18 combines with J gene TRBJ1-6; 7 bases line up with TRBD1. Germline CDR1 is KGHSH and CDR2 is LQKENI. The CDR3 totals 15 residues. V shed 2 bases and J 7 bases; nucleotides not matched to a gene: 5. CDR3: CASSPAGQRNSPLHF. The CDR3 DNA reads TGTGCCAGCTCACCAGCGGGACAGAGAAATTCACCCCTCCACTTT.

The chain couples TRBV4-2 to TRBJ2-7; 7 nucleotides agree with TRBD2. The trim removed 1 base at V and 2 bases at J, leaving 2 bases unmatched. The CDR3 extends over 14 amino acids. The germline V gene has CDR1 LGHNA and CDR2 YNFKEQ. This CDR3 reads CASSQGGGTYEQYF. Written as DNA, the CDR3 is TGTGCCAGCAGCCAAGGGGGGGGGACCTACGAGCAGTACTTC.

This clone was seen only once. The chain employs TRBV5-4 and TRBJ1-1; D may be TRBD1 (6 bases). This CDR3 comprises 14 residues. Per the germline V gene, CDR1 is SGHNT and CDR2 is YYREEE (reference sequence). The germline V and J ends were trimmed by 4 bases and 7 bases, with 17 bases remaining between them. This CDR3 reads CASSTWGANVEAFF. CDR3 DNA: TGTGCCAGCAGCACATGGGGGGCCAACGTTGAAGCTTTCTTT.